This T cell receptor beta chain is from a study of T cell responses to AZD1222 COVID-19 vaccine. Notes on the study in general: Spike-specific TCR depth and breadth grew after two AZD1222 doses.

The table came from immunoSEQ multiplex PCR; TCRdb's copy has only in-frame clones and leaves some out. The sample has more than 85,000 clones, around 87% seen once; the top ten hold 4.5% to 5.5%. As for this clone: Antigen: not known.

The CDR3 length is 17 residues. The V and J ends lost 5 bases and 2 bases, in that order; junction bases with no gene match: 12. Germline V gene lookup returns CDR1 MDHEN and CDR2 SYDVKM. The receptor was derived from an adult in good health. Source: peripheral blood, taken on day 0 of AZD1222 vaccination. The chain is built from TRBV28 and TRBJ2-3, with TRBD1 matching 8 bases. For the CDR3, the DNA is TGTGCCAGCAGTCCCCGTCGACAGGGGAGGACCACAGATACGCAGTATTTT. It is translated as CASSPRRQGRTTDTQYF.